The 6 T cell receptor beta chains below come from one sample, sequenced in a study of brain T cells in children with intractable seizures. Indicated time point: blood from clinic visit 5 months post-surgery; TSC patient then seizure free. The assay was immunoSEQ multiplex PCR, and TCRdb's table has in-frame clones only and misses some. The table lists hundreds of thousands of clones, over 85% of them singletons. The sample was peripheral blood, taken 5 to 6 months after surgery. Receptors originate from a boy less than two years old with tuberous sclerosis and intractable seizures.

This chain connects TRBV29-1 to TRBJ1-2; 8 bases agree with TRBD1. The CDR3 is 14 residues long. The germline V gene encodes CDR1 SQVTM and CDR2 ANQGSEA. V shed 6 bases and J 2 bases; nucleotides not matched to a gene: 8. The DNA of the CDR3 is TGCAGCGTGGACAGGGAGGGGTCCAACTATGGCTACACCTTC. Protein: CSVDREGSNYGYTF.

This chain connects TRBV5-6 to TRBJ1-2; D is perhaps TRBD1 (6 bases). The CDR3 extends over 16 amino acids. Per germline, CDR1 SGHDT and CDR2 YYEEEE. Trimming shortened V by 4 bases and J by 6 bases, and 22 bases separated the two germline ends. In DNA, the CDR3 is TGTGCCAGCAGCCTACGGAACAGGGATTTAAGGGATGGCTACACCTTC. Translated, it gives CASSLRNRDLRDGYTF.

This clone was detected only once. V is TRBV6-5 and J is TRBJ2-1, with 9 bases matching TRBD2. Germline V gene sequence: CDR1 MNHEY, CDR2 SVGAGI. This CDR3 is 14 amino acids long. With V trimmed by 5 bases and J by 6 bases, 5 bases remained unmatched. The CDR3 here is CASSSLAGRNEQFF. The CDR3 DNA sequence: TGTGCCAGCAGTAGTCTAGCGGGACGCAATGAGCAGTTCTTC.

The chain couples TRBV3-1 (or the pseudogene TRBV3-2) to TRBJ2-1; TRBD1 is a possible D gene (6 bases). CDR3 length: 16 amino acids. Germline values: CDR1 LGHDT, CDR2 YNNKEL (reference sequence). The V gene lost 2 bases and the J gene lost 3 bases, with 14 bases spanning the gap. CDR3 amino acids: CASSQSLGGIYNEQFF. CDR3 DNA sequence: TGTGCCAGCAGCCAATCCCTTGGGGGCATCTACAATGAGCAGTTCTTC.

The chain is built from TRBV4-1 and TRBJ2-7; TRBD2 matches at 10 bases. V lost 0 bases to trimming and J lost 3 bases; unmatched junction nucleotides: 5. Germline values: CDR1 MGHRA, CDR2 YSYEKL. The CDR3 covers 16 residues. CDR3 residues: CASSQDGSSGSYEQYF. For the CDR3, the DNA is TGCGCCAGCAGCCAAGACGGTTCTAGCGGGAGCTACGAGCAGTACTTC.

The rearrangement uses TRBV6-5 and TRBJ1-2; TRBD1 agrees at 7 bases. The length of the CDR3 is 13 residues. Germline CDR1 MNHEY, CDR2 SVGAGI. The V gene end was trimmed by 7 bases and the J gene end by 3 bases; junction bases not matched to a gene: 5. CDR3 region: CASKGGQYYGYTF. CDR3 coding DNA: TGTGCCAGCAAAGGGGGACAGTACTATGGCTACACCTTC.